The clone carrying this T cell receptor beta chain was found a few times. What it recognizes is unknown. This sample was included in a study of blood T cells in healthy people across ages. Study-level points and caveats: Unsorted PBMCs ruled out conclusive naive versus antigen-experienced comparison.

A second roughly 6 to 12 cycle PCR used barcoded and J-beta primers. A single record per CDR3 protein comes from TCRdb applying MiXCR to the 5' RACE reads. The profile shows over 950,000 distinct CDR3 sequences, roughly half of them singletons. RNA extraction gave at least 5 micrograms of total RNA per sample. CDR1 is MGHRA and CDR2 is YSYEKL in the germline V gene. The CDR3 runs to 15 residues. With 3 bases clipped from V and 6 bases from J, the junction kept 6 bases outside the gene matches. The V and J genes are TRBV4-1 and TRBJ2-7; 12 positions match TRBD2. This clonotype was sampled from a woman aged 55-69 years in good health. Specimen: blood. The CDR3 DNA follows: TGCGCCAGCAGCCACCTAGCGGGAGGGTCCCGCGAGCAGTACTTC. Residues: CASSHLAGGSREQYF.